The 19 T cell receptor beta chains in this list originate from one sample, sequenced in a study of OX40 agonist ivuxolimab in advanced cancers. Assay: immunoSEQ multiplex PCR; the TCRdb copy retains only in-frame clones and omits some. The sample holds 95,000 to 120,000 clones, more than 85% seen once. The starting material was CD4+ or CD8+ T cells sorted from blood, obtained in a trial of the OX40 agonist ivuxolimab. Every receptor here comes from an adult with an advanced solid tumor such as melanoma, head and neck, liver or kidney cancer.

The chain combines TRBV5-1 with TRBJ2-5, with 9 bases fitting TRBD1. In germline, CDR1 is SGHRS, CDR2 YFSETQ. Trimming took 4 bases from V and 2 from J; bases not matched to a gene: 3. The CDR3 runs to 14 residues. This chain's CDR3 is CASSTGQGQETQYF. The CDR3 DNA sequence: TGCGCCAGCAGCACAGGACAGGGGCAAGAGACCCAGTACTTC. Filled out from reference TRBV5-1 and TRBJ2-5, the complete variable domain reads KAGVTQTPRYLIKTRGQQVTLSCSPISGHRSVSWYQQTPGQGLQFLFEYFSETQRNKGNFPGRFSGRQFSNSRSEMNVSTLELGDSALYLCASSTGQGQETQYFGPGTRLLVL.

The rearrangement uses TRBV5-8 and TRBJ1-2; D is unresolved. V lost 3 bases and J 4 bases, leaving 10 bases between the germline ends. The CDR3 has 13 amino acids. Germline V gene lookup returns CDR1 SGHTS and CDR2 YDEGEE. CDR3 residues: CASSYSRSYGYTF. CDR3 DNA: TGTGCCAGCAGCTATTCCCGCTCCTATGGCTACACCTTC.

The chain has TRBV2 and TRBJ2-7; D unresolved. There are 12 residues in the CDR3. The germline V gene encodes CDR1 SNHLY and CDR2 FYNNEI. V was clipped by 6 bases and J by 3 bases, with 9 bases between them. The CDR3 protein is CASRRRNYEQYF. The CDR3 DNA reads TGTGCCAGCAGAAGGAGAAACTACGAGCAGTACTTC.

This clone was counted once. The V call is TRBV5-1, the J call TRBJ2-7; TRBD1 agrees at 8 bases. This CDR3 is built from 16 residues. In germline, CDR1 is SGHRS, CDR2 YFSETQ. V lost 0 bases and J lost 3; bases outside the gene matches: 8. CDR3 nucleotide sequence: TGCGCCAGCAGCTTGGGAGGGACAGGCGCCGGCTACGAGCAGTACTTC. As protein: CASSLGGTGAGYEQYF. Filled out from reference TRBV5-1 and TRBJ2-7, the complete variable domain reads KAGVTQTPRYLIKTRGQQVTLSCSPISGHRSVSWYQQTPGQGLQFLFEYFSETQRNKGNFPGRFSGRQFSNSRSEMNVSTLELGDSALYLCASSLGGTGAGYEQYFGPGTRLTVT.

This clone was detected a few times. This chain joins TRBV6-1 and TRBJ2-1; no clear D gene. The CDR3 loop spans 14 amino acids. V was cut by 5 bases and J by 6 bases, with 14 bases left in between. The V gene's germline CDR1 is MNHNS and CDR2 SASEGT. The CDR3 region has the DNA TGTGCCAGCAGTCGGCTAGTTGACGGCAATGAGCAGTTCTTC. Encoded protein: CASSRLVDGNEQFF.

V and J are TRBV19 and TRBJ1-4; TRBD1 matches 7 bases. Per germline, CDR1 LNHDA and CDR2 SQIVND (reference sequence). The CDR3 extends over 14 amino acids. V lost 9 bases and J lost 4; bases outside the gene matches: 8. CDR3 DNA: TGTGCCAGCGCACGACAGGGAGTTAATGAAAAACTGTTTTTT. Translated, it gives CASARQGVNEKLFF.

The chain combines TRBV5-1 with TRBJ1-2, with TRBD1 as a possible D gene (5 bases). CDR3 length: 15 amino acids. Germline V gene data show CDR1 as SGHRS and CDR2 as YFSETQ. Deletions cut 0 bases from V and 6 bases from J, with 15 bases between. CDR3 amino acids: CASSLGSTANNGYTF. CDR3 coding DNA: TGCGCCAGCAGCTTGGGATCGACAGCGAATAATGGCTACACCTTC.

The chain is built from TRBV6-4 and TRBJ2-4; the D gene could be TRBD1 or TRBD2 (5 bases each). Between the trimmed V and J ends, which lost 7 bases and 1 base, there was a span of 17 bases. CDR3 size: 16 residues. Germline V gene sequence: CDR1 MRHNA, CDR2 SNTAGT. The CDR3 is CASNEGKVGAKNIQYF. The CDR3 DNA sequence: TGTGCCAGCAACGAGGGGAAAGTAGGGGCCAAAAACATTCAGTACTTC.

This chain uses TRBV19 with TRBJ2-3; a possible D gene is TRBD2 (6 bases). V was pared by 6 bases and J by 5 bases, with 12 bases between. This CDR3 contains 13 residues. Germline V lookup: CDR1 LNHDA, CDR2 SQIVND (reference sequence). The CDR3 bases are TGTGCCAGTAGCCCGACTAGGATAGATACGCAGTATTTT. This sequence encodes CASSPTRIDTQYF.

The chain uses TRBV2 and TRBJ1-5; no clear D. V was trimmed by 5 bases and J by 7 bases, leaving 18 bases between them. The CDR3 contains 15 residues. Per germline, CDR1 SNHLY and CDR2 FYNNEI. The CDR3, as DNA: TGTGCCAGCAGTAGAGAATCACCTGCGGGACAGCCCCAGCATTTT. Its protein is CASSRESPAGQPQHF. Complete variable domain (other parts from reference TRBV2 and TRBJ1-5): EPEVTQTPSHQVTQMGQEVILRCVPISNHLYFYWYRQILGQKVEFLVSFYNNEISEKSEIFDDQFSVERPDGSNFTLKIRSTKLEDSAMYFCASSRESPAGQPQHFGDGTRLSIL.

V gene TRBV30 combines with J gene TRBJ2-5, with D perhaps being TRBD1 or TRBD2 (5 bases each). V was clipped by 4 bases and J by 2 bases, with 17 bases between them. The germline V gene has CDR1 GTSNPN and CDR2 SVGIG (reference sequence). This CDR3 has 15 residues. The CDR3 DNA reads TGTGCCTGGACCGAGGGGACCGCGCCGCAAGAGACCCAGTACTTC. This encodes CAWTEGTAPQETQYF. The full variable domain, with the rest looked up from reference TRBV30 and TRBJ2-5, is SQTIHQWPATLVQPVGSPLSLECTVEGTSNPNLYWYRQAAGRGLQLLFYSVGIGQISSEVPQNLSASRPQDRQFILSSKKLLLSDSGFYLCAWTEGTAPQETQYFGPGTRLLVL.

The CDR3: CASSRGVNRYTF. The CDR3 DNA reads as TGTGCCAGCAGCAGGGGGGTTAACCGCTACACCTTC. The chain carries TRBV5-6 and TRBJ1-2; a weak D match, TRBD1 (6 bases). Germline loops: CDR1 SGHDT, CDR2 YYEEEE. The CDR3 totals 12 residues. V shed 4 bases and J shed 9 bases, with 13 bases lying between them. Based on the CDR3 plus reference TRBV5-6 and TRBJ1-2, the full variable domain is DAGVTQSPTHLIKTRGQQVTLRCSPKSGHDTVSWYQQALGQGPQFIFQYYEEEERQRGNFPDRFSGHQFPNYSSELNVNALLLGDSALYLCASSRGVNRYTFGSGTRLTVV.

V and J are TRBV7-3 and TRBJ2-1; D is possibly TRBD1 (5 bases). V was trimmed by 5 bases and J by 4 bases, leaving 9 bases between them. Germline CDR1 is SGHTA and CDR2 is FQGTGA. The CDR3 extends over 13 amino acids. The CDR3 nucleotides read TGTGCCAGCAGCCCGCAGGGTTACAATGAGCAGTTCTTC. Its protein product is CASSPQGYNEQFF. Drawing the rest from reference TRBV7-3 and TRBJ2-1, the complete variable domain is GAGVSQTPSNKVTEKGKYVELRCDPISGHTALYWYRQSLGQGPEFLIYFQGTGAADDSGLPNDRFFAVRPEGSVSTLKIQRTERGDSAVYLCASSPQGYNEQFFGPGTRLTVL.

The V and J genes are TRBV6-5 and TRBJ1-1; D not resolved. There are 13 residues in the CDR3. The V end lost 4 bases, the J end lost 4 bases, and 10 bases lay between the germline ends. CDR1 is MNHEY, CDR2 SVGAGI, per germline. The CDR3 sequence: CASSFTAGTEAFF. The CDR3 region has the DNA TGTGCCAGCAGTTTTACCGCGGGCACTGAAGCTTTCTTT.

This chain joins TRBV9 and TRBJ1-2; TRBD1 is a possible D gene (6 bases). V lost 7 bases to trimming and J lost 5 bases, with 15 bases between them. CDR1 is SGDLS, CDR2 YYNGEE, per germline. The CDR3 loop spans 13 amino acids. CDR3 in amino acids: CASRTGAAYGYTF. CDR3 sequence (DNA): TGTGCCAGCCGCACGGGGGCAGCATATGGCTACACCTTC. Full variable domain (missing parts from reference TRBV9 and TRBJ1-2): DSGVTQTPKHLITATGQRVTLRCSPRSGDLSVYWYQQSLDQGLQFLIQYYNGEERAKGNILERFSAQQFPDLHSELNLSSLELGDSALYFCASRTGAAYGYTFGSGTRLTVV.

The genes are TRBV30 and TRBJ2-3, with a weak D call TRBD2 (6 bases). CDR3 length: 15 amino acids. Trimming shortened V by 0 bases and J by 0 bases, and 10 bases separated the two germline ends. CDR1 GTSNPN and CDR2 SVGIG come from the germline V gene (reference sequence). CDR3 loop: CAWSVTGASTDTQYF. As DNA, the CDR3 is TGTGCCTGGAGTGTAACGGGAGCTAGCACAGATACGCAGTATTTT.

The chain combines TRBV11-2 with TRBJ2-4; 12 bases are a match to TRBD1. The CDR3 totals 18 residues. V was clipped by 7 bases and J by 1 base; unmatched bases: 11. Germline V gene sequence: CDR1 SGHAT, CDR2 FQNNGV. The CDR3 loop reads CASTFGTGGFGAKNIQYF. In DNA form, the CDR3 reads TGTGCCAGCACCTTCGGGACAGGGGGCTTCGGGGCCAAAAACATTCAGTACTTC.

The table lists this clone with a count of one. The chain's CDR3 is CASSQEAATSGRRSTGELFF. The CDR3 coding sequence is TGTGCCAGCAGCCAAGAGGCGGCGACTAGCGGGAGGAGAAGCACCGGGGAGCTGTTTTTT. This chain connects TRBV4-2 to TRBJ2-2; 13 nucleotides agree with TRBD2. Germline loops: CDR1 LGHNA, CDR2 YNFKEQ. This CDR3 comprises 20 residues. After removal of 0 bases from V and 4 bases from J, the junction contained 11 bases not matched to a gene.

This chain joins TRBV5-5 and TRBJ2-3, with D uncertain. Between the trimmed V and J ends, which lost 1 base and 2 bases, there was a span of 8 bases. Looked up from germline, CDR1 is SGHKS and CDR2 is YYEKEE (reference sequence). There are 14 residues in the CDR3. CDR3 bases: TGTGCCAGCAGCTTGTTTACCTACACAGATACGCAGTATTTT. Its translation is CASSLFTYTDTQYF.